This TCR beta chain was recovered during a study of lymphopenia after photon versus proton radiotherapy. Study-wide findings and caveats: Relative stability marked proton patients; photon patients lost diversity and naive cells.

Trimming took 7 bases from V and 4 from J; bases not matched to a gene: 5. Germline V gene data show CDR1 as MNHEY and CDR2 as SMNVEV (reference sequence). CDR3 size: 16 residues. Remarks on this clone: Its antigen remains unknown.

The protocol was immunoSEQ multiplex PCR, while the TCRdb copy is restricted to in-frame clones and leaves out a portion. The table shows about 35,000 clones, with 80% to 95% occurring only once. The chain links TRBV27 to TRBJ2-6, with TRBD1 identical over 12 bases. The sample consisted of peripheral blood, taken from a patient treated with photon-based radiotherapy. This TCR was sampled from a man in his 60s with cholangiocarcinoma. The CDR3 DNA reads as TGTGCCAGCATGGGACAGGGGGCGCGAGGGGCCAACGTCCTGACTTTC. Protein: CASMGQGARGANVLTF.